This TCR beta chain was captured by sequencing in a study of identifying expanded T cells in peripheral blood. During the collection period, no donor immune events like infections were recorded. Study observations and caveats: Technical replicates showed approximately 1.2 changed clones; two weeks 15 to 20; four weeks 19.

Assay: immunoSEQ multiplex PCR; the TCRdb copy retains only in-frame clones and omits some. The sample lists roughly 78,000 clones, roughly 88% occurring once. This clone was seen a single time. Its antigen is currently unknown. Sample: blood. The TCR was taken from a person aged 18-69 years in good health.

The CDR3 reads CASSPRTGAVNTIYF. The CDR3 DNA follows: TGTGCCAGCAGCCCCCGGACAGGGGCAGTAAACACCATATATTTT. The chain uses TRBV9 and TRBJ1-3, with TRBD1 identical over 9 bases. J lost 6 bases, V lost 4 bases, and 8 bases had no gene match. The CDR3 loop spans 15 amino acids. Germline CDR1 SGDLS, CDR2 YYNGEE. Looking up the rest from reference TRBV9 and TRBJ1-3 gives the full variable domain: DSGVTQTPKHLITATGQRVTLRCSPRSGDLSVYWYQQSLDQGLQFLIQYYNGEERAKGNILERFSAQQFPDLHSELNLSSLELGDSALYFCASSPRTGAVNTIYFGEGSWLTVV.